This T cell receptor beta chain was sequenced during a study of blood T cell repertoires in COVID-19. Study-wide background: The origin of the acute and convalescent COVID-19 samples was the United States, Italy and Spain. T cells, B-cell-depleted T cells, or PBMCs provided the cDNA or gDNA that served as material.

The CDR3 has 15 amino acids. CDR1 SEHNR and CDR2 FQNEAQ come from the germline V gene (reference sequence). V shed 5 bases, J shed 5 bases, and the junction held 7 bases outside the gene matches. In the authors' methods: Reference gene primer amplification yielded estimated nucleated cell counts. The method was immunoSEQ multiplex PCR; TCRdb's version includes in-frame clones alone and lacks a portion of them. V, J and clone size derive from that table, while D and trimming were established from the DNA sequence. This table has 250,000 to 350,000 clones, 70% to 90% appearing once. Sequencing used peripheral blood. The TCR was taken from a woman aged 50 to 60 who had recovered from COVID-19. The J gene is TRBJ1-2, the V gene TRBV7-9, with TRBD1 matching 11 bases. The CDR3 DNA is TGTGCCAGCAGCCTAGGACAGGGGGCATGGTATGGCTACACCTTC. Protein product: CASSLGQGAWYGYTF.